This T cell receptor (beta chain) is from a study of T cells after yellow fever vaccination. Findings and caveats of the study: CD4 and CD8 compartments shared a small share of clonotypes, likely from convergent recombination. When the response was secondary, it was weaker but reached its peak faster, day 5 versus 15. Contamination by abundant bulk-population clonotypes could be present in FACS-sorted repertoires.

There are 12 residues in the CDR3. The junction had 4 bases not matched to a gene; V was cut back by 8 bases and J by 3 bases. CDR1 LNHDA and CDR2 SQIVND come from the germline V gene (reference sequence). In regard to this clonotype: Its antigen remains unknown.

The authors made TCR cDNA by 5'RACE template switching, adding a universal primer site and UMIs. TCRdb redid the calling of the 5' RACE reads with MiXCR, one entry per CDR3 protein. Counted here are about 340,000 distinct CDR3 sequences, around 12% occurring once; the ten biggest clones make up roughly 3.1%. The sequencing used CD4+ T cells sorted from PBMCs, collected 15 days after the yellow fever booster vaccination. This TCR was sampled from a young man who received the YFV17D yellow fever vaccine. The chain couples TRBV19 to TRBJ2-7; 7 bases align to TRBD1. The CDR3 DNA reads TGTGCCAGTGGAAACAGGGGCTACGAGCAGTACTTC. Amino acid sequence: CASGNRGYEQYF.